The clone carrying this TCR beta chain was recorded at least ten times. What it binds is unknown. V lost 5 bases, J lost 4 bases, and 12 bases lay in between. This CDR3 contains 14 residues. This sample is drawn from a study of CD8 T cells in ankylosing spondylitis. Broader study findings: Disease-linked clones displayed a CD8+ phenotype and appeared relatively rarely in peripheral blood. Enrichment of disease-linked clones was reportedly significant in matched ankylosing spondylitis synovial fluid. Certain motif variants had earlier been reported in reactive arthritis synovial fluid and blood.

Quantitative 5'-RACE with molecular barcodes was used to make the TCR beta libraries. MiXCR, applied by TCRdb to the 5' RACE reads, yields one record per CDR3 protein. The data show about 170,000 distinct CDR3 sequences, with about 17% seen just once and over 7.5% held by the top ten. Specimen: blood, either unsorted or a sorted T cell fraction (not recorded which). The sequence came from a male donor with ankylosing spondylitis or in good health (not recorded which). The chain carries TRBV12-3 or TRBV12-4 and TRBJ2-1; D is perhaps TRBD1 (6 bases). Here the CDR3 reads CASSPTGPYNEQFF. DNA for the CDR3: TGTGCCAGCAGTCCGACAGGACCATACAATGAGCAGTTCTTC.